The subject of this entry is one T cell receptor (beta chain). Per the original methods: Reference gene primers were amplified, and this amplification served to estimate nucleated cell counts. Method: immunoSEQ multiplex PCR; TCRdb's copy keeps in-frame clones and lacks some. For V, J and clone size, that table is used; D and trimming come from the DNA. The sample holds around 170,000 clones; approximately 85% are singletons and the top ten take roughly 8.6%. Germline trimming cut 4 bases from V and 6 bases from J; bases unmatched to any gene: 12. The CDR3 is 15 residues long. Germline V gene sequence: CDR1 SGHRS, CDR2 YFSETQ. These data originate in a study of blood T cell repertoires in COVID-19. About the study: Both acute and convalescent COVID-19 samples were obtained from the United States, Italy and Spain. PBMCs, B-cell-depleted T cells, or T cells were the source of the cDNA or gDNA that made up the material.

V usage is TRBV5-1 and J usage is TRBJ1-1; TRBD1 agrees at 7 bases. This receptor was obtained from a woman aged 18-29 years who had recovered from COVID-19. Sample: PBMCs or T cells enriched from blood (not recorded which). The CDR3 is CASSRVQGLSAEAFF. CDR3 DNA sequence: TGCGCCAGCAGCCGAGTACAGGGGTTATCTGCTGAAGCTTTCTTT.